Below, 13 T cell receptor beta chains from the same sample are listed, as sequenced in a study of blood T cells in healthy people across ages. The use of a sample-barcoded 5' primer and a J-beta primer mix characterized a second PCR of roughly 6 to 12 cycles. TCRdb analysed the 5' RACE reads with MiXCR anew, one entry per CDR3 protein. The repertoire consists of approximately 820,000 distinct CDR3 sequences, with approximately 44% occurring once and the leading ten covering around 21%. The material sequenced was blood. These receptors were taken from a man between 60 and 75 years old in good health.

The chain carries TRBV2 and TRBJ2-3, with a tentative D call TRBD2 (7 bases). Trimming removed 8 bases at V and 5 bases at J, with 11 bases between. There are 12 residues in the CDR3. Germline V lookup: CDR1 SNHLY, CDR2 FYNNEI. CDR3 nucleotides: TGTGCCAGCGCAGGGGAGGGAGATACGCAGTATTTT. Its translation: CASAGEGDTQYF.

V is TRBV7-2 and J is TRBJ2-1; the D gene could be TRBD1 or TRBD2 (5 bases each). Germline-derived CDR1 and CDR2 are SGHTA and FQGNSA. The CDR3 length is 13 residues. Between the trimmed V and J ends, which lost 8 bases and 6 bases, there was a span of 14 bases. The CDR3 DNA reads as TGTGCCAGCGGGGGTCGCCGAGGCAATGAGCAGTTCTTC. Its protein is CASGGRRGNEQFF. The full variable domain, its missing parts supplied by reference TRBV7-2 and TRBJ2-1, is GAGVSQSPSNKVTEKGKDVELRCDPISGHTALYWYRQSLGQGLEFLIYFQGNSAPDKSGLPSDRFSAERTGGSVSTLTIQRTQQEDSAVYLCASGGRRGNEQFFGPGTRLTVL.

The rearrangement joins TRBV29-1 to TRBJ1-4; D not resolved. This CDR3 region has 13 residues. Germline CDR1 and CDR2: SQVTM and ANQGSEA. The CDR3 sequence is CGGLAQYGEKLFF. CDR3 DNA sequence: TGCGGCGGACTGGCCCAGTATGGAGAAAAACTGTTTTTT. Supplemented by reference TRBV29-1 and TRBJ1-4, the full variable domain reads SAVISQKPSRDICQRGTSLTIQCQVDSQVTMMFWYRQQPGQSLTLIATANQGSEATYESGFVIDKFPISRPNLTFSTLTVSNMSPEDSSIYLCGGLAQYGEKLFFGSGTQLSVL.

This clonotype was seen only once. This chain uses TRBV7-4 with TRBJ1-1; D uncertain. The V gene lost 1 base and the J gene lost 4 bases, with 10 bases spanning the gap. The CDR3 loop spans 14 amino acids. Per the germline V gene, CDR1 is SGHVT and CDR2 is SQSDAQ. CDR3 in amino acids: CASSLDSGCTEAFF. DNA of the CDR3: TGTGCCAGCAGCTTAGATTCGGGTTGCACTGAAGCTTTCTTT.

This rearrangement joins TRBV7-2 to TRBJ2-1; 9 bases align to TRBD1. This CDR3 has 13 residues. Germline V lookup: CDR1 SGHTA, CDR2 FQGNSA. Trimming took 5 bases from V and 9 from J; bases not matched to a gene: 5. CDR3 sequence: CASSGNRGLEQFF. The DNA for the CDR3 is TGTGCCAGCAGCGGAAACAGGGGGCTTGAGCAGTTCTTC.

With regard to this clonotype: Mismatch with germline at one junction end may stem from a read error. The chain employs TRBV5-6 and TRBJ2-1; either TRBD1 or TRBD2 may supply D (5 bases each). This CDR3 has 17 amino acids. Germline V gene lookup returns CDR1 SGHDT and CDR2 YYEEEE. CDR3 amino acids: CASSLELGVRAYNGQFF. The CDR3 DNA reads TGTGCCAGCAGCTTGGAATTGGGGGTGAGGGCCTACAATGGGCAGTTCTTC.

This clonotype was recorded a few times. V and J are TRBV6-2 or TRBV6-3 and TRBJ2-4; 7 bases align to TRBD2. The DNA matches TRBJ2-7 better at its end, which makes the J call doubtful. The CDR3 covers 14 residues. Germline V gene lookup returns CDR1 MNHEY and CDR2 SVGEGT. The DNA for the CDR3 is TGTGCCAGCAGGCGAAGCGGGGCACCCTCCGAGCAGTACTTC. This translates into CASRRSGAPSEQYF.

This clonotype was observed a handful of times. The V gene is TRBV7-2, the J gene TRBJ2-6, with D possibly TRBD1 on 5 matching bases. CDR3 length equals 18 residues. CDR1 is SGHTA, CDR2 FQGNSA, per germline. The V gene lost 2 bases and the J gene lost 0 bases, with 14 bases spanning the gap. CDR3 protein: CASSLQGRLTSGANVLTF. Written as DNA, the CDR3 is TGTGCCAGCAGCTTACAGGGCAGGCTAACCTCTGGGGCCAACGTCCTGACTTTC.

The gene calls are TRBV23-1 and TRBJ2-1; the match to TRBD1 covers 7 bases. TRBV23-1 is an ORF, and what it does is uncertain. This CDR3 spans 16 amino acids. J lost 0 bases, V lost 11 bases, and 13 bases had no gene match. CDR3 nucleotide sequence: TGCGCCCGCCGGGACAGATACCCTAGCTCCTACAATGAGCAGTTCTTC. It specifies CARRDRYPSSYNEQFF.

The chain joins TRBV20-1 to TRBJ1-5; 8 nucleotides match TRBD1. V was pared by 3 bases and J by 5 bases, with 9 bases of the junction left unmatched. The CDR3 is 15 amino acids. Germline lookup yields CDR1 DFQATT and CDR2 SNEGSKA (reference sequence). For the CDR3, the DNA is TGCAGTGCTAGGAACAGGGGGTTTAGGGATCAGCCCCAGCATTTT. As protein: CSARNRGFRDQPQHF.

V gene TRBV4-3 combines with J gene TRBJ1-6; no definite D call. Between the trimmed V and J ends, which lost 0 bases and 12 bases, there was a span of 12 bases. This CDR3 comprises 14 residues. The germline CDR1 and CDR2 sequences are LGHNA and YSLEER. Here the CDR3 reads CASSQDARPGPLHF. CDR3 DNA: TGCGCCAGCAGCCAAGACGCCAGGCCGGGACCCCTCCACTTT.

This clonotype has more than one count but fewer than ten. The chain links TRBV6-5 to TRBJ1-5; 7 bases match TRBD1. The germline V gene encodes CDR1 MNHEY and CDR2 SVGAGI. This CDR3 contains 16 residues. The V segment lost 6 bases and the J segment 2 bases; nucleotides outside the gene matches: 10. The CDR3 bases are TGTGCCAGCAGGCCTACAGGGGCGGCGGGCAATCAGCCCCAGCATTTT. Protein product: CASRPTGAAGNQPQHF.

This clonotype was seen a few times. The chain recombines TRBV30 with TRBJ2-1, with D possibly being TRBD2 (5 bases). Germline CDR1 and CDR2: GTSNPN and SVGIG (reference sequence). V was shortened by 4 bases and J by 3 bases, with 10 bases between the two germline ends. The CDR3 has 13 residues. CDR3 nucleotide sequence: TGTGCCTGGATCCCTGGGAGCTACAATGAGCAGTTCTTC. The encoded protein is CAWIPGSYNEQFF.